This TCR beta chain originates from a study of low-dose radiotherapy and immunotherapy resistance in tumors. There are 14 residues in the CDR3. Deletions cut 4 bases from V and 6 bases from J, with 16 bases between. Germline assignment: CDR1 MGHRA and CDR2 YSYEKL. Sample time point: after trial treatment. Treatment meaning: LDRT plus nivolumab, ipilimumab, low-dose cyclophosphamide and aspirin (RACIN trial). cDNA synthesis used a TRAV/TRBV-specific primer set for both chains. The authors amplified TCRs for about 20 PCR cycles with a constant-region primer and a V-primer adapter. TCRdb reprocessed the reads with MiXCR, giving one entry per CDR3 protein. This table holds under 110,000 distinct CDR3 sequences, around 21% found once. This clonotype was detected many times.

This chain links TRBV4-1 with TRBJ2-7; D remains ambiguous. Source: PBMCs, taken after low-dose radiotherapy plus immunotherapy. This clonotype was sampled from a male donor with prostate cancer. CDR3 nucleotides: TGCGCCAGCAGCCTCCTCCAAGGGCTCCGCGAGCAGTACTTC. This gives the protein CASSLLQGLREQYF.